Detailed here is one T cell receptor (beta chain). In this sample, this clone turned up once. The clone's antigen remains unknown. No base quality values were provided; no much bigger clone lies one nucleotide off. TCRbeta CDR3 regions were amplified from genomic DNA by means of the immunoSEQ Assay, a bias-controlled multiplex PCR. The study's own analysis went as follows. Within the assay, amplification of reference gene primers was used to estimate how many nucleated cells each sample contained. Sequence reads were collapsed and filtered to measure the absolute abundance of every unique TCRbeta CDR3 rearrangement. Productive Simpson clonality was computed per sample as the square root of Simpson's diversity index over productive rearrangements. Sourced from immuneACCESS, this table was stored by TCRdb with only in-frame sequences that have V and J called. A share of the clones is absent; for the studies checked, an unresolved V gene accounts for under half, and the remainder has no known explanation. The D gene and trimming were derived from the DNA, and the V and J assignments and clone size from that table. The sample has about 260,000 clones on record, about 85% of them singletons. Roughly 2.4% of the sample is taken by the ten largest.

This entry belongs to a study of blood T cell repertoires in COVID-19 (TCRdb year 2020). At the level of the whole study: Samples covering the acute and convalescent phases of COVID-19 were provided by collaborators in the United States, Italy and Spain. The prospective study material was composed of cDNA or gDNA derived from T cells, B-cell-depleted T cells, or PBMCs. Deeply sampled blood TCRbeta repertoires from subjects exposed to, actively infected with, or recovered from COVID-19 were included in the dataset. The repertoires were released in a freely available public database intended as a resource for research on the immune response to SARS-CoV-2. The samples were drawn from two sources: the first 160 participants of the ongoing ImmuneRACE study, and 1,200 or so subjects contributed by 6 global collaborators. Nearly every sample came with metadata listing a de-identified subject ID, COVID-19 status, age in years and sex. Where available, HLA class I and class II types were obtained from metadata supplied by the sample provider rather than from assay-based typing.

V and J lose 5 bases and 4 bases, and a span of 12 bases separates them. Taken from the germline V gene, the CDR1 and CDR2 loops are ENHRY and SYGVKD. The CDR3, cysteine through phenylalanine, is 14 amino acids long. Only the CDR3 DNA is retained, 42 bases long and in frame from the first base. What the study reported, not specific to this receptor: The quantity of clinical and demographic metadata differed by source and by participant and was supplied without curation.

Another Seattle source contributed samples from volunteer blood donors who had recovered from COVID-19. The collaborating institutions used their own protocols to collect whole blood in K2EDTA tubes. For TCRbeta analysis, collaborators shipped samples as frozen whole blood, isolated PBMCs, or DNA extracted from either of those sample types. The source is a woman between 50 and 59 years old who had recovered from COVID-19. The material sequenced was peripheral blood. The rearranged segments are TRBV10-3 and TRBJ1-3, with TRBD1 as a weak D call on 5 bases. The nucleotide sequence is TGTGCCATCAGTACTAAGGGGCTGGGAAACACCATATATTTT. Its translation is CAISTKGLGNTIYF.